This T cell receptor (beta chain) originates from a study of blood T cell repertoires in COVID-19. Study summary: The United States, Italy and Spain were the sources of the acute and convalescent COVID-19 samples. PBMCs, B-cell-depleted T cells, or T cells were the source of the cDNA or gDNA that made up the material.

The germline V gene has CDR1 SGHRS and CDR2 YFSETQ. The CDR3 loop spans 20 amino acids. Unmatched junction bases numbered 21, after V lost 6 bases and J lost 3 bases. As processed by the authors: Reference gene primers were amplified, and this amplification served to estimate nucleated cell counts. Measured with immunoSEQ multiplex PCR; TCRdb has only the in-frame clones, and not every one. V and J calls and clone size are copied from that table; D and trimming were computed from the DNA. The sample has 150,000 or so clones, over 70% seen once. The gene calls are TRBV5-1 and TRBJ2-3; TRBD1 matches at 11 bases. The specimen sequenced was peripheral blood. This clonotype was obtained from a woman aged 55-69 years with acute or convalescent COVID-19. The CDR3 sequence is CASMPYPDRFGTGGTDTQYF. The DNA for the CDR3 is TGCGCCAGCATGCCCTACCCAGACCGATTCGGGACAGGGGGTACAGATACGCAGTATTTT. Complete variable domain (other parts from reference TRBV5-1 and TRBJ2-3): KAGVTQTPRYLIKTRGQQVTLSCSPISGHRSVSWYQQTPGQGLQFLFEYFSETQRNKGNFPGRFSGRQFSNSRSEMNVSTLELGDSALYLCASMPYPDRFGTGGTDTQYFGPGTRLTVL.